The 9 T cell receptor beta chains below were found in one sample sequenced in a study of blood T cell repertoires in COVID-19. TCRdb keeps only in-frame clones here, not all; method: immunoSEQ multiplex PCR. The sample gives roughly 150,000 clones, 80% to 90% of which show up once; around an eighth is in the top ten. Sequencing input: peripheral blood. These receptors originate from a man younger than 30 with COVID-19, enrolled during active disease.

The chain combines TRBV4-3 with TRBJ2-7; weak D call: TRBD1 (6 bases). CDR3 length: 13 amino acids. Germline V lookup: CDR1 LGHNA, CDR2 YSLEER. The V end was cut by 3 bases, the J end by 4 bases, with 10 bases between. The DNA for the CDR3 is TGCGCCAGCAGCCAGATGCAGGGGTACGAGCAGTACTTC. Protein sequence: CASSQMQGYEQYF.

This clone has only a few counts. The gene calls are TRBV11-2 and TRBJ1-1, with TRBD1 matching over 8 bases. The germline gives CDR1 SGHAT, CDR2 FQNNGV. The CDR3 is made up of 13 amino acids. V shed 1 base and J 5 bases; nucleotides not matched to a gene: 0. The CDR3 here is CASSLGTGTEAFF. CDR3 DNA: TGTGCCAGCAGCTTAGGGACAGGGACTGAAGCTTTCTTT. The entire variable domain, with the rest obtained from reference TRBV11-2 and TRBJ1-1, is as follows: EAGVAQSPRYKIIEKRQSVAFWCNPISGHATLYWYQQILGQGPKLLIQFQNNGVVDDSQLPKDRFSAERLKGVDSTLKIQPAKLEDSAVYLCASSLGTGTEAFFGQGTRLTVV.

This clone was seen once. This chain uses TRBV28 with TRBJ1-5; 7 bases agree with TRBD1. The CDR3 loop spans 13 amino acids. The germline gives CDR1 MDHEN, CDR2 SYDVKM. With 7 bases clipped from V and 8 bases from J, the junction kept 8 bases outside the gene matches. For the CDR3, the DNA is TGTGCCAGCAACACGACAGGGTCCAAGCCCCAGCATTTT. This codes for CASNTTGSKPQHF.

V is TRBV30 and J is TRBJ1-1; the D gene is possibly TRBD1 (5 bases). V lost 0 bases to trimming and J lost 6 bases, with 8 bases between them. The CDR3 covers 12 residues. Looked up from germline, CDR1 is GTSNPN and CDR2 is SVGIG (reference sequence). CDR3 loop: CAWSVQVPEAFF. The CDR3 coding sequence is TGTGCCTGGAGTGTACAGGTTCCTGAAGCTTTCTTT.

V is TRBV6-6 and J is TRBJ1-5, with D hard to call. Trimming took off 6 bases at V and 9 bases at J, with 18 bases between the two ends. The CDR3 sequence is 14 residues long. Germline V gene data show CDR1 as MNHNY and CDR2 as SVGAGI (reference sequence). CDR3 nucleotide sequence: TGTGCCAGCAGCCCGATGAAAGAGGAAGGGCCCCAGCATTTT. Its translation is CASSPMKEEGPQHF.

The rearrangement links TRBV7-2 to TRBJ2-1; 14 bases agree with TRBD2. V dropped 4 bases and J dropped 6; count of bases not matched to a gene: 5. CDR1 SGHTA and CDR2 FQGNSA come from the germline V gene. The CDR3 loop spans 16 amino acids. The CDR3 region is CASSSTSGRAINEQFF. The CDR3 DNA sequence: TGTGCCAGCAGCTCGACTAGCGGGAGGGCCATCAATGAGCAGTTCTTC.

This clone was seen only once. The rearrangement joins TRBV6-5 to TRBJ1-5, with D tentatively TRBD1 (6 bases). In germline, CDR1 is MNHEY, CDR2 SVGAGI. The CDR3 extends over 15 amino acids. Trimming shortened V by 7 bases and J by 6 bases, and 19 bases separated the two germline ends. CDR3 region: CASIINRVSGQPQHF. For the CDR3, the DNA is TGTGCCAGCATTATTAACAGGGTATCCGGTCAGCCCCAGCATTTT.

The chain is built from TRBV5-8 and TRBJ2-7; possible D gene TRBD2, 5 bases. Germline CDR1 is SGHTS and CDR2 is YDEGEE. Trimming took off 5 bases at V and 9 bases at J, with 9 bases between the two ends. The CDR3 length is 10 residues. This CDR3 reads CASSGGRQYF. DNA for the CDR3: TGTGCCAGCAGTGGAGGACGGCAGTACTTC.

For this clone: At one end, the junction sequence differs from germline, possibly due to a read error. The chain recombines TRBV5-6 with TRBJ1-6, with 7 bases identical to TRBD1. The length of the CDR3 is 15 residues. The germline V gene has CDR1 SGHDT and CDR2 YYEEEE. The CDR3 spells CASSQGDLGGSPLHF. The DNA for the CDR3 is TGTGCTAGCAGCCAGGGGGACCTTGGGGGCTCACCCCTCCACTTT.